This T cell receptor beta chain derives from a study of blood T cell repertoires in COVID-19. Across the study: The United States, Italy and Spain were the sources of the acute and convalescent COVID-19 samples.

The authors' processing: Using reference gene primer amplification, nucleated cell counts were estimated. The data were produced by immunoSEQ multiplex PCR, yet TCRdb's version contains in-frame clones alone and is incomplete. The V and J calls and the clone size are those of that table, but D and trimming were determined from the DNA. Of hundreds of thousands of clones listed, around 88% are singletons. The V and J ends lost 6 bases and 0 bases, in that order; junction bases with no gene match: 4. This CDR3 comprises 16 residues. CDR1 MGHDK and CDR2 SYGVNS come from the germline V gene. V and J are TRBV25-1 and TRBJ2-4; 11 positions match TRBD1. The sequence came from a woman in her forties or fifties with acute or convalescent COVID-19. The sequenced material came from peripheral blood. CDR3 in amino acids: CASRGQGAKAKNIQYF. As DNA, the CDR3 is TGTGCCAGCAGAGGACAGGGGGCGAAAGCCAAAAACATTCAGTACTTC.